The next 22 T cell receptor beta chains were all read from a single sample in a study of blood T cell repertoires in COVID-19. The repertoire was sequenced with immunoSEQ multiplex PCR; TCRdb's copy has only in-frame clones and lacks some. The sample includes fewer than 250,000 clones, 88% seen only once; the top ten take about 1.7%. Sequencing used peripheral blood. Source of these receptors: a man in his sixties or seventies with acute or convalescent COVID-19.

V is TRBV5-1 and J is TRBJ2-7; 12 positions agree with TRBD2. The CDR3 totals 20 residues. The V segment lost 4 bases and the J segment 4 bases; nucleotides outside the gene matches: 21. Germline values: CDR1 SGHRS, CDR2 YFSETQ. The CDR3 DNA reads as TGCGCCAGCAGCCAAAGACAGGGTAGGCTAGCGGGAGGGCCGATGTACGAGCAGTACTTC. Its translation is CASSQRQGRLAGGPMYEQYF.

The chain uses TRBV6-5 and TRBJ1-2; D is unresolved. CDR1 and CDR2 (germline): MNHEY, SVGAGI. The V end lost 6 bases, the J end lost 7 bases, and 18 bases lay between the germline ends. This CDR3 contains 14 residues. The CDR3 DNA is TGTGCCAGCAGCCCCGCGATGGTAAATGGTGGCTACACCTTC. Translating it yields CASSPAMVNGGYTF.

This clone has a handful of counts. The J gene is TRBJ1-5, the V gene TRBV28; TRBD1 matches 7 bases. CDR1 is MDHEN, CDR2 SYDVKM, per germline. This CDR3 is 13 amino acids long. Trimming removed 6 bases from V and 7 bases from J; junction bases left unmatched: 6. The chain's CDR3 is CASRPGGNQPQHF. CDR3 DNA: TGTGCCAGCAGGCCAGGGGGGAACCAGCCCCAGCATTTT. The entire variable domain, with the rest obtained from reference TRBV28 and TRBJ1-5, is as follows: DVKVTQSSRYLVKRTGEKVFLECVQDMDHENMFWYRQDPGLGLRLIYFSYDVKMKEKGDIPEGYSVSREKKERFSLILESASTNQTSMYLCASRPGGNQPQHFGDGTRLSIL.

The chain has TRBV6-1 and TRBJ2-7; 7 nucleotides agree with TRBD1. J gave up 3 bases and V 3 bases, and 5 bases lay outside the gene matches. The germline V gene has CDR1 MNHNS and CDR2 SASEGT. This CDR3 region has 14 residues. The CDR3 region has the DNA TGTGCCAGCAGTGATGTTCGGACAGGCTACGAGCAGTACTTC. Translating it yields CASSDVRTGYEQYF.

This chain links TRBV28 with TRBJ2-7; 7 bases are a match to TRBD1. The CDR3 is 13 amino acids. Germline lookup yields CDR1 MDHEN and CDR2 SYDVKM. Trimming cost V 6 bases and J 0 bases; bases outside gene matches: 2. In DNA, the CDR3 is TGTGCCAGCAGCAGACAGGGCTCCTACGAGCAGTACTTC. Translating gives CASSRQGSYEQYF.

This chain uses TRBV28 with TRBJ2-1; TRBD1 agrees at 9 bases. The germline V gene has CDR1 MDHEN and CDR2 SYDVKM. The CDR3 is 14 amino acids. V lost 6 bases, J lost 6 bases, and 6 bases stayed unmatched. The CDR3 loop is CASSTGDRVNEQFF. CDR3 nucleotides: TGTGCCAGCAGCACTGGGGACAGGGTCAATGAGCAGTTCTTC.

In this sample, this clone turned up a few times. The J gene is TRBJ2-7, the V gene TRBV5-1, with 10 positions matching TRBD2. Germline V gene data show CDR1 as SGHRS and CDR2 as YFSETQ. V lost 0 bases, J lost 2 bases, and 2 bases stayed unmatched. The CDR3 runs 15 residues. The CDR3 protein is CASSLASGGTYEQYF. CDR3 coding DNA: TGCGCCAGCAGCTTGGCTAGCGGGGGAACCTACGAGCAGTACTTC.

The chain has TRBV18 and TRBJ2-7; D unclear. V was pared by 6 bases and J by 0 bases, with 6 bases between. Germline loops: CDR1 KGHSH, CDR2 LQKENI. The CDR3 covers 12 residues. Here the CDR3 reads CASSGSSYEQYF. CDR3 DNA sequence: TGTGCCAGCTCGGGCAGCTCCTACGAGCAGTACTTC.

The chain has TRBV29-1 and TRBJ1-4; 11 bases map to TRBD1. Germline V gene sequence: CDR1 SQVTM, CDR2 ANQGSEA. With 6 bases clipped from V and 8 bases from J, the junction kept 11 bases outside the gene matches. CDR3 length: 15 amino acids. The DNA of the CDR3 is TGCAGCGTCCAACCCTTTGGGACAGGGGGGGAAAAACTGTTTTTT. Encoded protein: CSVQPFGTGGEKLFF.

This clone was detected a few times. The chain recombines TRBV10-3 with TRBJ1-1, with 9 nucleotides matching TRBD1. Germline CDR1 and CDR2: ENHRY and SYGVKD. The CDR3 loop spans 15 amino acids. The junction had 5 bases not matched to a gene; V was cut back by 5 bases and J by 1 base. CDR3 loop: CAISWDRAENTEAFF. The CDR3 coding sequence is TGTGCCATCAGTTGGGACAGGGCCGAGAACACTGAAGCTTTCTTT.

The chain carries TRBV7-2 and TRBJ2-1; a weak D match, TRBD1 (6 bases). In germline, CDR1 is SGHTA, CDR2 FQGNSA. V was clipped by 5 bases and J by 2 bases, with 13 bases between them. CDR3 length: 15 residues. In DNA, the CDR3 is TGTGCCAGCAGCCCAGGACAGATGACCTACAATGAGCAGTTCTTC. Translating gives CASSPGQMTYNEQFF. Drawing the rest from reference TRBV7-2 and TRBJ2-1, the complete variable domain is GAGVSQSPSNKVTEKGKDVELRCDPISGHTALYWYRQSLGQGLEFLIYFQGNSAPDKSGLPSDRFSAERTGGSVSTLTIQRTQQEDSAVYLCASSPGQMTYNEQFFGPGTRLTVL.

V usage is TRBV24-1 and J usage is TRBJ2-5; 13 nucleotides align to TRBD2. J lost 5 bases, V lost 5 bases, and 7 bases had no gene match. The CDR3 contains 16 residues. CDR1 is KGHDR, CDR2 SFDVKD, per germline. DNA of the CDR3: TGTGCCACCAGTGGGAGACTAGCGGGAGGTCGGGAGACCCAGTACTTC. Translated, it gives CATSGRLAGGRETQYF.

The chain recombines TRBV11-1 with TRBJ2-1; D ambiguous. The CDR3 runs 12 residues. Germline CDR1 reads SGHAT; CDR2 reads FQDESV (reference sequence). V lost 5 bases, J lost 5 bases, and 7 bases lay in between. CDR3 nucleotides: TGTGCCAGCAGCCAAAAGCACAATGAGCAGTTCTTC. Amino acids: CASSQKHNEQFF.

This chain uses TRBV19 with TRBJ1-3; 7 bases fit TRBD1. The V and J ends lost 10 bases and 0 bases, in that order; junction bases with no gene match: 9. This CDR3 is 15 amino acids long. The germline V gene encodes CDR1 LNHDA and CDR2 SQIVND (reference sequence). For the CDR3, the DNA is TGTGCCACCCTCCTCGGGGACAGCTCTGGAAACACCATATATTTT. Translated, it gives CATLLGDSSGNTIYF.

This rearrangement joins TRBV11-2 to TRBJ1-2; the D gene is possibly TRBD1 (5 bases). V was trimmed by 3 bases and J by 2 bases, leaving 13 bases between them. Germline assignment: CDR1 SGHAT and CDR2 FQNNGV. The CDR3 spans 15 residues. The CDR3 bases are TGTGCCAGCAGCTTCAATGGTGGGGGGAACTATGGCTACACCTTC. Amino acid sequence: CASSFNGGGNYGYTF.

This chain links TRBV21-1 with TRBJ2-2; the table names TRBD1, a call not compared with the DNA. TRBV21-1 has pseudogene status. The CDR3 is 14 amino acids. The CDR3 coding sequence is TGTGCCAGCAGCAAAAAGAAGGGGCCCGGGGAGCTGTTTTTT. Protein sequence: CASSKKKGPGELFF.

This chain joins TRBV11-3 and TRBJ2-1; no reliable D call. Germline-derived CDR1 and CDR2 are SGHNT and YENEEA. V lost 5 bases, J lost 3 bases, and 17 bases lay in between. This CDR3 region has 16 residues. CDR3 region: CASSQGDSSGYNEQFF. CDR3 nucleotides: TGTGCCAGCAGCCAAGGAGACTCGTCGGGCTACAATGAGCAGTTCTTC.

As regards this clone: Germline is not matched at one junction end, which may reflect a read error. This sequence joins TRBV9 and TRBJ2-7; tentatively, D is TRBD2 (5 bases). Germline assignment: CDR1 SGDLS and CDR2 YYNGEE. The CDR3 covers 16 residues. For the CDR3, the DNA is TGTGCCAGCAGCCCAAGCGTAGGAGGCAGGAGGCCCGAGAAGTACTTC. It translates to CASSPSVGGRRPEKYF.

The V call is TRBV7-3, the J call TRBJ2-1; D not resolved. V dropped 0 bases and J dropped 0 bases, with 9 bases sitting between them. Germline V gene lookup returns CDR1 SGHTA and CDR2 FQGTGA. The CDR3 is 16 residues long. CDR3 coding DNA: TGTGCCAGCAGCTTAACGTATGAGAGCTCCTACAATGAGCAGTTCTTC. It encodes CASSLTYESSYNEQFF.

This chain connects TRBV6-6 to TRBJ2-7; 13 bases line up with TRBD2. CDR3 length: 13 residues. Trimming at V came to 6 bases and at J to 6 bases, leaving 2 bases not matched to a gene. Germline V gives CDR1 MNHNY, CDR2 SVGAGI (reference sequence). CDR3 region: CASRGLAGAEQYF. The CDR3 coding sequence is TGTGCCAGCAGAGGACTAGCGGGAGCCGAGCAGTACTTC.

V and J are TRBV7-6 and TRBJ1-5, with D possibly being TRBD1 (6 bases). V was pared by 6 bases and J by 2 bases, with 14 bases between. The CDR3 loop spans 15 amino acids. Germline CDR1 SGHVS, CDR2 FNYEAQ. CDR3 sequence: CASSSGHGGNQPQHF. The DNA of the CDR3 is TGTGCCAGCAGTTCGGGACACGGGGGCAATCAGCCCCAGCATTTT. Complete variable domain (other parts from reference TRBV7-6 and TRBJ1-5): GAGVSQSPRYKVTKRGQDVALRCDPISGHVSLYWYRQALGQGPEFLTYFNYEAQQDKSGLPNDRFSAERPEGSISTLTIQRTEQRDSAMYRCASSSGHGGNQPQHFGDGTRLSIL.

The chain is built from TRBV14 and TRBJ2-5; 12 nucleotides line up with TRBD2. The germline gives CDR1 SGHDN, CDR2 FVKESK. This CDR3 has 14 residues. V shed 4 bases and J 3 bases; nucleotides not matched to a gene: 0. CDR3 loop: CASSRLAGEETQYF. DNA of the CDR3: TGTGCCAGCAGCCGACTAGCGGGAGAAGAGACCCAGTACTTC.